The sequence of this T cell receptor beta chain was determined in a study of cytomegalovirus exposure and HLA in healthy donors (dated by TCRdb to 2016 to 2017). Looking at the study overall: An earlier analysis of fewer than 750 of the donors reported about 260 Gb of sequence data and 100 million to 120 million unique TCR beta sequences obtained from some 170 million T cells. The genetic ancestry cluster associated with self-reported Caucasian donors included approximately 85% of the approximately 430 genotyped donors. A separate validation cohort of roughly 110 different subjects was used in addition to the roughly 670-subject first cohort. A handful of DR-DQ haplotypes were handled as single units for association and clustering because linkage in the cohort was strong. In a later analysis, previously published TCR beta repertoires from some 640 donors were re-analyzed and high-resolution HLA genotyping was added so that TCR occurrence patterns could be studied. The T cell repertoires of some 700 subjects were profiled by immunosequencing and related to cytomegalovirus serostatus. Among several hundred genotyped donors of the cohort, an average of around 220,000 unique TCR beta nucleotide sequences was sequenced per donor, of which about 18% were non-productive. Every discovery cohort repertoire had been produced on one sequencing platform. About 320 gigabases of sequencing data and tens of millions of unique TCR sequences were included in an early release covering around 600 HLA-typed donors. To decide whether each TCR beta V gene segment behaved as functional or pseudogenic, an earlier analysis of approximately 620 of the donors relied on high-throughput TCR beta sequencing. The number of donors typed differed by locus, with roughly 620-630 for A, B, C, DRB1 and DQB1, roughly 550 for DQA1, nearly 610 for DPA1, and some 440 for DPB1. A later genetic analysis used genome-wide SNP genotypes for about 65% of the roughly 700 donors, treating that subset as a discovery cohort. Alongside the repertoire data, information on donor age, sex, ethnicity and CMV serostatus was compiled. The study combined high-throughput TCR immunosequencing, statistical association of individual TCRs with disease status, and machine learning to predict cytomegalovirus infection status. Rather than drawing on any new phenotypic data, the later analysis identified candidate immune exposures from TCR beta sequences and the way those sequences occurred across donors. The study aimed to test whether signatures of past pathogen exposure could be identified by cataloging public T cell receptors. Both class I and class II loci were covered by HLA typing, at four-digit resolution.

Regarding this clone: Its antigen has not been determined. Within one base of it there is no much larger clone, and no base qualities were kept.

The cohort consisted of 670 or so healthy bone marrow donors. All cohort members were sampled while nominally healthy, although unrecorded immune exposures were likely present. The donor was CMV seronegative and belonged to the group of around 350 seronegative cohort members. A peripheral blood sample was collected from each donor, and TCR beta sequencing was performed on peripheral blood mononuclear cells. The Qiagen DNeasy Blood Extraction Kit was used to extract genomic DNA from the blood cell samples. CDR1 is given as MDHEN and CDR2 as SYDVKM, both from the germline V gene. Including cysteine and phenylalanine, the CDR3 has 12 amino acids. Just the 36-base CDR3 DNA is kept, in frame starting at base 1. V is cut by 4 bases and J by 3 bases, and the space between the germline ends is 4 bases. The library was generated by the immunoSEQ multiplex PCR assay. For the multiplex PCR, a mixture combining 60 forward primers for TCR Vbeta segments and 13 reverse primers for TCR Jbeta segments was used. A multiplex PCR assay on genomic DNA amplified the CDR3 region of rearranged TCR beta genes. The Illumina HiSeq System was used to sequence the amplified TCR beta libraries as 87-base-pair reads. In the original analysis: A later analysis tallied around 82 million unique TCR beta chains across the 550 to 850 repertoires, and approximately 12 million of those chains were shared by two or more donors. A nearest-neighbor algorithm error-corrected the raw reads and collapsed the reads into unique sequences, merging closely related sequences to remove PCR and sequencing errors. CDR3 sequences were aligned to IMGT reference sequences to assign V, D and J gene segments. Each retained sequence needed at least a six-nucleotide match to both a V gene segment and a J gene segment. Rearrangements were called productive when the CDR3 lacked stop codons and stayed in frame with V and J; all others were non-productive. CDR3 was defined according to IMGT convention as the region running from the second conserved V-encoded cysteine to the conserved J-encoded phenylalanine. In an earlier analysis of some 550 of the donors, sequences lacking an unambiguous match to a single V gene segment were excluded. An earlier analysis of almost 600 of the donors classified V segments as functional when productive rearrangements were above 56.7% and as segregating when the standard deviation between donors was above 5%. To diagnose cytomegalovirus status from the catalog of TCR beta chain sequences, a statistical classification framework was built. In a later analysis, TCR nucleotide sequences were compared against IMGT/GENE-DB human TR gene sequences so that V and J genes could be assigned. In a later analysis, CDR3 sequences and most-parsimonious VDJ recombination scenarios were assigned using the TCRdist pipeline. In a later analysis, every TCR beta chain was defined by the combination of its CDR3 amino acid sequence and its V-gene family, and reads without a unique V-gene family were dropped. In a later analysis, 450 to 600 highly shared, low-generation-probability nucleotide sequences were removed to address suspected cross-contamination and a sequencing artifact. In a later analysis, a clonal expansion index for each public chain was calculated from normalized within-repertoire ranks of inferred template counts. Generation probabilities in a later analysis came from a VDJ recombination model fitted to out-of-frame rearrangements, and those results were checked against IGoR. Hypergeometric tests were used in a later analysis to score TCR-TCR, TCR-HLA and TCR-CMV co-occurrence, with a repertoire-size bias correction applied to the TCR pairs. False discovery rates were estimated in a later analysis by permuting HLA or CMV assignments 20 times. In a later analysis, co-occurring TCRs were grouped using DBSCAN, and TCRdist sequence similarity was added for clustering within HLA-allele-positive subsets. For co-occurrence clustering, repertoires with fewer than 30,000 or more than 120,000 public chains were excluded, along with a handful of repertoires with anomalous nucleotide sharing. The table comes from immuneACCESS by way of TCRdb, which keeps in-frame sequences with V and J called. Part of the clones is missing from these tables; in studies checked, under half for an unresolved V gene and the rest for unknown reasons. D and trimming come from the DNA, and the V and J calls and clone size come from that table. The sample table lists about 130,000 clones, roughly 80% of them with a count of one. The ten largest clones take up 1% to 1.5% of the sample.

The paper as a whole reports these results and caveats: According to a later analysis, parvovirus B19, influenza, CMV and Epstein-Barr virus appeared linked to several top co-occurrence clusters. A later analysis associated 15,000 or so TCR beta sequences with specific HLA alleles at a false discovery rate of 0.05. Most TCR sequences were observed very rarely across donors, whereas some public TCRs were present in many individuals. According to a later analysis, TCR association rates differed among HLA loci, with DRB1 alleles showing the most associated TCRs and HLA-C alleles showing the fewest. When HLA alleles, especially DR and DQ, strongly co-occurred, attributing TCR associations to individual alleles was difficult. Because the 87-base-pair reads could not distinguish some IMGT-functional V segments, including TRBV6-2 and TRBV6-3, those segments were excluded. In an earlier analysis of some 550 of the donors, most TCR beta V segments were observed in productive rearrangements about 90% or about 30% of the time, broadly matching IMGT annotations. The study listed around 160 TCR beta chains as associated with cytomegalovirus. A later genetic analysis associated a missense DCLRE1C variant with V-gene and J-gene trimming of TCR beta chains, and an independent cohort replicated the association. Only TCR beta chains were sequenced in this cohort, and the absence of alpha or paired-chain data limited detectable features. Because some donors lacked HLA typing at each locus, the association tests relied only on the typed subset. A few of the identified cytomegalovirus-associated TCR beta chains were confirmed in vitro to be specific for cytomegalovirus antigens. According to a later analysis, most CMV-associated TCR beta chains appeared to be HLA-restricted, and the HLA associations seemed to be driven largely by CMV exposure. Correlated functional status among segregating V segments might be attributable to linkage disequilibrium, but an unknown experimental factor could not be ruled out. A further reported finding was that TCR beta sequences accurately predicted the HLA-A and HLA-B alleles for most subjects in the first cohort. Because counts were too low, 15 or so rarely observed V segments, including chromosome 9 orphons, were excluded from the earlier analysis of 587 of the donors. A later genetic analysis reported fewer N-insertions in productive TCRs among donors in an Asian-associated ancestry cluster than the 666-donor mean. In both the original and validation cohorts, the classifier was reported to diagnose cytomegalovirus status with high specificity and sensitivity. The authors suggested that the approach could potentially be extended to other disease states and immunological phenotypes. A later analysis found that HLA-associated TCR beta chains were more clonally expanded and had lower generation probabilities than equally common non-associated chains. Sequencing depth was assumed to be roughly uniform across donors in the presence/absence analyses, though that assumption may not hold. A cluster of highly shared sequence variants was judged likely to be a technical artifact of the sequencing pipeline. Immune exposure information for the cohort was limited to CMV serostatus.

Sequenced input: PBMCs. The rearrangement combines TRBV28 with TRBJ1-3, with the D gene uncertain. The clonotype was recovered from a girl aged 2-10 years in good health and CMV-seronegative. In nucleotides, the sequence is TGTGCCAGCAGTTCAGGTGGAAACACCATATATTTT. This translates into CASSSGGNTIYF.